A selection of T cell receptor beta chains follows, all from one sample in a study of T cell changes during pregnancy in multiple sclerosis. The method was immunoSEQ multiplex PCR; TCRdb's version includes in-frame clones alone and lacks a portion of them. Of tens of thousands of clones in the sample, around 93% are singletons; the top ten hold under 0.95%. This material consisted of peripheral blood, taken before pregnancy. The receptor source for this set is a female donor with multiple sclerosis, enrolled in a pregnancy study. Both conserved end residues are part of each CDR3. Fields, in order: clone size, D gene, J gene, V gene, CDR3 DNA, CDR3 protein. A D gene is named only where the DNA matches it firmly. Not every row has a clone size; where given, it reads once, few, many or a size class.

>-|TRBD2|TRBJ2-3|TRBV19
TGTGCCAGCGCTTTGATCGCGGGAGGGCTCACAGATACGCAGTATTTT
CASALIAGGLTDTQYF
>-|-|TRBJ2-5|TRBV25-1
TGTGCCAGCAGTGACCTGGACAGAGAAGAGACCCAGTACTTC
CASSDLDREETQYF
>-|TRBD1|TRBJ1-2|TRBV11-2
TGTGCCAGCAGCCAATTTATCGACAGGGGTTTTTTGGGCTACACCTTC
CASSQFIDRGFLGYTF
>-|TRBD1|TRBJ1-4|TRBV6-6
TGTGCCAGCACCGGACAGGGTGGAGAAAAACTGTTTTTT
CASTGQGGEKLFF
>-|-|TRBJ2-7|TRBV5-5
TGTGCCAGCAGCTTGACCCCAGGAGGCGAGCAGTACTTC
CASSLTPGGEQYF
>-|TRBD1|TRBJ2-1|TRBV11-2
TGTGCCAGCAGCTTAGATGGGACAGGGGACAATGAGCAGTTCTTC
CASSLDGTGDNEQFF
>-|TRBD1|TRBJ1-4|TRBV23-1
TGCGCCAGCAGTCAATCGGACAGGGCGTATATCGCAACTAATGAAAAACTGTTTTTT
CASSQSDRAYIATNEKLFF
>-|-|TRBJ1-1|TRBV4-2
TGTGCCAGCAGCCAAGACCCCCGCGGGTTTGAAGCTTTCTTT
CASSQDPRGFEAFF
>-|TRBD2|TRBJ2-5|TRBV4-2
TGTGCCAGCAGCCCTAGGACTAGCGGGGGGGCCGGGGAGACCCAGTACTTC
CASSPRTSGGAGETQYF
>-|-|TRBJ1-6|TRBV5-1
TGCGCCAGCAGCTTGAGACAGCAGGGCCCCAATTCACCCCTCCACTTT
CASSLRQQGPNSPLHF
>-|TRBD1|TRBJ1-2|TRBV2
TGTGCCAGCATCCTGACAGGGGGCCCATATGGCTACACCTTC
CASILTGGPYGYTF
>-|TRBD2|TRBJ2-3|TRBV7-7
TGTGCCAGCAGCACCGGGACTAGCGGGGGCCCTAGCACAGATACGCAGTATTTT
CASSTGTSGGPSTDTQYF
>-|TRBD1|TRBJ2-1|TRBV2
TGTGCCAGCAGTCTCACCGGGACAGGGGGTAATGAGCAGTTCTTC
CASSLTGTGGNEQFF
>-|-|TRBJ2-3|TRBV6-6
TGTGCCAGCAGTTACTCGAGGGATACGCAGTATTTT
CASSYSRDTQYF
>-|-|TRBJ2-7|TRBV7-9
TGTGCCAGCAGCCCGACAGGCCTCGTCTCCTACGAGCAGTACTTC
CASSPTGLVSYEQYF
>-|TRBD2|TRBJ2-7|TRBV30
TGTGCCTGGTCCCGGGAGGCCCACTACGAGCAGTACTTC
CAWSREAHYEQYF
>few|TRBD1|TRBJ2-7|TRBV18
TGTGCCAGCTCACCTACCGACAGGGCCTACGAGCAGTACTTC
CASSPTDRAYEQYF
>-|-|TRBJ1-2|TRBV2
TGTGCCAGCACCCGCCCAGGGCACGGAGCCTATGGCTACACCTTC
CASTRPGHGAYGYTF
>-|TRBD2|TRBJ2-1|TRBV5-4
TGTGCCAGCAGCTCCAGCGGGGGGCCCGTCAATGAGCAGTTCTTC
CASSSSGGPVNEQFF
>-|-|TRBJ2-5|TRBV15
TGTGCCACCAGCAGACAGGGATACCAAGAGACCCAGTACTTC
CATSRQGYQETQYF
>-|-|TRBJ2-7|TRBV27
TGTGCCAGCAGTTTGGCCCCCTTTCCCTACGAGCAGTACTTC
CASSLAPFPYEQYF
>-|-|TRBJ1-2|TRBV18
TGTGCCAGCTCTGAAAGCCAACGAGGAGGCTACACCTTC
CASSESQRGGYTF
>once|-|TRBJ2-1|TRBV7-2
TGTGCCAGCAGCCCCCCGGGAAGCTCCTACAATGAGCAGTTCTTC
CASSPPGSSYNEQFF
>-|TRBD1|TRBJ1-2|TRBV6-5
TGTGCCAGCAGTTACTCAGGGACAGGGAGGGCTGGCTACACCTTC
CASSYSGTGRAGYTF
>once|-|TRBJ1-6|TRBV6-6
TGTGCCAGCAGTTTGACAGGATCAAATTCACCCCTCCACTTT
CASSLTGSNSPLHF
>-|TRBD2|TRBJ2-7|TRBV2
TGTGCCAGCACTGGGGGGCGGGGGGCCTCCTACGAGCAGTACTTC
CASTGGRGASYEQYF
>-|TRBD2|TRBJ2-1|TRBV10-2
TGCGCCAGCAGGACTAGCGGGAGTACCCATGAGCAGTTCTTC
CASRTSGSTHEQFF
>-|TRBD2|TRBJ2-1|TRBV19
TGTGCCAGTAGTATAGGGACGGGAGGGATGTACAATGAGCAGTTCTTC
CASSIGTGGMYNEQFF
>-|TRBD2|TRBJ2-1|TRBV19
TGTGCCAGTAGTCCTGGGACTAGCGGGAAAAATGAGCAGTTCTTC
CASSPGTSGKNEQFF
>-|TRBD2|TRBJ2-7|TRBV28
TGTGCCAGCAGTCTCTGGGGGGGCTACGAGCAGTACTTC
CASSLWGGYEQYF
>-|-|TRBJ1-2|TRBV2
TGTGCCAGCAGTGAATCGGGGGGAGGAGGCGCCTATGGCTACACCTTC
CASSESGGGGAYGYTF
>-|-|TRBJ2-1|TRBV7-9
TGTGCCAGCAGCTTAGGGGCCGAGCAGTTCTTC
CASSLGAEQFF